This TCR beta chain was recorded in a study of T cells in Graves' hyperthyroidism and ophthalmopathy. This clonotype was picked up a small number of times. Its antigen is currently unknown. CDR1 KGHDR and CDR2 SFDVKD come from the germline V gene. Trimming cost V 9 bases and J 5 bases, with 12 bases left between them. The CDR3 spans 12 residues. Study-wide results and caveats: Ophthalmopathy could be told apart from stable hyperthyroidism with a 13 V-J model. Most expanded thyroid clonotypes above 0.001 recurred in blood.

PBMCs were collected from an approximately 10 ml volume of fresh peripheral blood. The CDR3 regions of TCR beta were amplified from RNA transcripts. The TCR CDR3 was amplified in a first-round RT-PCR using the HTBI primer set. Using its own MiXCR run on the multiplex PCR reads, TCRdb lists one record per CDR3 protein. Found here are over 350,000 distinct CDR3 sequences, roughly 13% of them singletons; the top ten hold under 30%. This TCR was recovered from a man in his forties or fifties with Graves' ophthalmopathy. The V call is TRBV24-1, the J call TRBJ2-5; TRBD2 is a possible D gene (5 bases). Sequenced input: blood. CDR3 in DNA: TGTGCCACCTCCGGGGTTTTGGAGACCCAGTACTTC. This codes for CATSGVLETQYF.